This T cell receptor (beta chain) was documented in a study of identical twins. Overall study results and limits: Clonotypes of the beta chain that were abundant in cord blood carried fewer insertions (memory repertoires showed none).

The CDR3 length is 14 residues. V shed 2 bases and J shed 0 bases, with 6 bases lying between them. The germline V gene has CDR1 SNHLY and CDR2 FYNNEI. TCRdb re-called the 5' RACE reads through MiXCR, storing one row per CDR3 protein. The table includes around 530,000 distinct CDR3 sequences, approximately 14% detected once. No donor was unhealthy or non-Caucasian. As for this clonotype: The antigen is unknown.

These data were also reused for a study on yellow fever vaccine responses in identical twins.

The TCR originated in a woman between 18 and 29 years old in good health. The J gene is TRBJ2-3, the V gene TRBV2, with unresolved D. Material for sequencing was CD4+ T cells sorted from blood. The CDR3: CASSELTSTDTQYF. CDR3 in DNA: TGTGCCAGCAGTGAATTGACTAGCACAGATACGCAGTATTTT.